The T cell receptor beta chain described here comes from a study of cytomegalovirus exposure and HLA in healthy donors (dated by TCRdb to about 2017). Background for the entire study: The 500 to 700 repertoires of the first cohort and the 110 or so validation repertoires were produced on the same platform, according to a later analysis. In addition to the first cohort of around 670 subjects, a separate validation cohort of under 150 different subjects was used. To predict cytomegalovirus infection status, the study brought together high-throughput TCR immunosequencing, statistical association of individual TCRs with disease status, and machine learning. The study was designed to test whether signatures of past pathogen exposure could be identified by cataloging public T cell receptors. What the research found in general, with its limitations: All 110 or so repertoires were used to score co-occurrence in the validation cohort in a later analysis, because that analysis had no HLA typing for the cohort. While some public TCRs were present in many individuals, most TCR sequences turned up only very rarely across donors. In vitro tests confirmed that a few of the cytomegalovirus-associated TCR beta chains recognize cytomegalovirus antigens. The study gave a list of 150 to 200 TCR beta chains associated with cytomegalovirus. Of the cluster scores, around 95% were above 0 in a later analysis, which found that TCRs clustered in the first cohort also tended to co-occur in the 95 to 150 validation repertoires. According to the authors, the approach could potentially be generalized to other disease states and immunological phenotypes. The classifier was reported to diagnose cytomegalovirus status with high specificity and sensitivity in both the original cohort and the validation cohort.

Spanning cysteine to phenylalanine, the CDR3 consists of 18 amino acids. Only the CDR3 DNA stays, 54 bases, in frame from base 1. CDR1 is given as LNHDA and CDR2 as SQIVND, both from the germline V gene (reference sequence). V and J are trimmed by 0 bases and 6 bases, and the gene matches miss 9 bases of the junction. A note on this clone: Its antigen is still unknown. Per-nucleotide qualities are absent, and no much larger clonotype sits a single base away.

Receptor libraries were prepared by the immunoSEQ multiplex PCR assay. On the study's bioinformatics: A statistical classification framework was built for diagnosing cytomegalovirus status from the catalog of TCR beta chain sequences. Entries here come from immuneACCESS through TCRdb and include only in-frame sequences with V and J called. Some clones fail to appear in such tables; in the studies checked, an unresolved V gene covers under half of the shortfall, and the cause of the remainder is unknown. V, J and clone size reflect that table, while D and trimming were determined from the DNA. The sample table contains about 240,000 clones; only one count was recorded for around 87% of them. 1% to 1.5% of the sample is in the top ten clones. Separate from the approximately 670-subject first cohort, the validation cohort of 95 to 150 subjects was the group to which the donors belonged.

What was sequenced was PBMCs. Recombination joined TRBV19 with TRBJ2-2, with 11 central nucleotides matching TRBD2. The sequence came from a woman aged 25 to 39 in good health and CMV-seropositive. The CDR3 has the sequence CASSIESLAGGFAGELFF. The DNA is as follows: TGTGCCAGTAGTATAGAATCCCTAGCGGGAGGATTTGCCGGGGAGCTGTTTTTT.